The rows below give T cell receptor beta chains drawn from one sample of a study of shared clonotypes between healthy human individuals. Assay: immunoSEQ multiplex PCR; the TCRdb copy retains only in-frame clones and omits some. Of about 1 million clones in the sample, about 76% were seen once. The specimen was memory CD4+ T cells sorted from blood. The receptors here all came from a young man in good health. Both conserved end residues are part of each CDR3. A D gene is named only where the DNA matches it firmly. Size tells how often a clone was seen (once, few, many) or the class of an expanded clone, and some rows leave it out.

d_call	v_call	j_call	clone_size	cdr3_aa	cdr3_nt
-	TRBV6-5	TRBJ1-2	few	CASSPRSGHGYTF	TGTGCCAGCAGCCCCAGGTCAGGGCATGGCTACACCTTC
TRBD1	TRBV4-1	TRBJ1-3	-	CASSQGGGQGGTSGNTIYF	TGCGCCAGCAGCCAAGGGGGTGGACAGGGGGGAACCTCTGGAAACACCATATATTTT
-	TRBV15	TRBJ2-1	-	CATSRSGAPGVYNEQFF	TGTGCCACCAGCAGGAGTGGGGCCCCAGGGGTGTACAATGAGCAGTTCTTC
-	TRBV19	TRBJ2-2	-	CASTSGRLGELFF	TGTGCCAGTACCTCGGGGCGGTTGGGGGAGCTGTTTTTT
TRBD1	TRBV19	TRBJ1-4	many	CASIGQGARGEKLFF	TGTGCCAGTATTGGCCAGGGGGCAAGGGGCGAAAAACTGTTTTTT
-	TRBV4-1	TRBJ2-5	-	CASSQVAGMETQYF	TGCGCCAGCAGCCAAGTCGCGGGGATGGAGACCCAGTACTTC
-	TRBV5-5	TRBJ1-5	-	CASSLESSSNQPQHF	TGTGCCAGCAGCTTGGAGTCATCTAGCAATCAGCCCCAGCATTTT
-	TRBV30	TRBJ1-6	-	CASTEKGYNSPLHF	TGTGCCTCCACTGAAAAGGGTTATAATTCACCCCTCCACTTT
TRBD2	TRBV4-3	TRBJ2-7	-	CASSQTSGPYEQYF	TGCGCCAGCAGCCAGACTAGCGGACCCTACGAGCAGTACTTC
-	TRBV5-6	TRBJ1-1	-	CASSLIAGYLNTEAFF	TGTGCCAGCAGCTTGATCGCAGGCTATCTGAACACTGAAGCTTTCTTT
TRBD2	TRBV6-1	TRBJ2-3	-	CASSQAGGPADTQYF	TGTGCCAGCAGCCAAGCGGGAGGGCCGGCAGATACGCAGTATTTT
TRBD1	TRBV10-3	TRBJ2-3	-	CAITPGQGKDTQYF	TGTGCCATCACCCCCGGACAGGGGAAAGATACGCAGTATTTT
TRBD1	TRBV5-1	TRBJ2-7	-	CASSPTGTFEQYF	TGCGCCAGCAGCCCGACAGGGACCTTCGAGCAGTACTTC
TRBD1	TRBV5-6	TRBJ1-4	-	CASRTRAGSGQGAREKLFF	TGTGCCAGCAGAACACGTGCCGGGTCGGGACAGGGGGCCCGCGAAAAACTGTTTTTT
TRBD2	TRBV27	TRBJ2-1	-	CASSSLPGTTNSYNEQFF	TGTGCCAGCAGTTCGCTTCCGGGGACTACAAACTCCTACAATGAGCAGTTCTTC
-	TRBV10-3	TRBJ1-5	-	CASRQYSNQPQHF	TGTGCCAGTCGACAGTATAGCAATCAGCCCCAGCATTTT
-	TRBV18	TRBJ2-1	-	CASSPGQTSYNEQFF	TGTGCCAGCTCACCTGGGCAGACTAGTTACAATGAGCAGTTCTTC
-	TRBV5-1	TRBJ1-4	-	CASSKAEREKLFF	TGCGCCAGCAGTAAGGCCGAGCGGGAAAAACTGTTTTTT
TRBD1	TRBV9	TRBJ1-2	-	CASSADRGPGYTF	TGTGCCAGCAGCGCGGACAGGGGGCCTGGCTACACCTTC
-	TRBV18	TRBJ2-3	few	CASSPWGFPDTQYF	TGTGCCAGCTCACCGTGGGGCTTCCCAGATACGCAGTATTTT
TRBD2	TRBV7-2	TRBJ2-7	-	CASSSRGGNYEQYF	TGTGCCAGCAGCTCACGGGGGGGCAACTACGAGCAGTACTTC
-	TRBV6-5	TRBJ2-5	-	CASSSGQRTRETQYF	TGTGCCAGCAGTTCGGGACAAAGGACGAGGGAGACCCAGTACTTC
TRBD1	TRBV5-4	TRBJ2-7	-	CASSSPGQGPYEQYF	TGTGCCAGCAGCAGCCCGGGACAGGGGCCCTACGAGCAGTACTTC
TRBD1	TRBV30	TRBJ2-1	-	CAWNRGLSRNEQFF	TGTGCCTGGAACAGGGGTCTTTCCCGCAATGAGCAGTTCTTC
-	TRBV6-5	TRBJ2-3	-	CASSRRGGDTQYF	TGTGCCAGCAGTCGCCGTGGGGGAGATACGCAGTATTTT
TRBD1	TRBV18	TRBJ1-2	-	CASSPGQGTVSYTF	TGTGCCAGCTCTCCGGGACAGGGGACTGTAAGCTACACCTTC
TRBD2	TRBV30	TRBJ2-1	-	CAWSRSGLAGAGEQFF	TGTGCCTGGAGTAGGTCAGGACTAGCGGGAGCCGGTGAGCAGTTCTTC
-	TRBV5-1	TRBJ2-3	-	CASNDGGTDTQYF	TGCGCCAGCAACGACGGAGGCACAGATACGCAGTATTTT
-	TRBV27	TRBJ1-4	-	CASSFSRHNEKLFF	TGTGCCAGCAGTTTTTCTCGGCATAATGAAAAACTGTTTTTT
-	TRBV7-2	TRBJ2-7	-	CASSPPSGYEQYF	TGTGCCAGCAGCCCCCCCAGTGGCTACGAGCAGTACTTC
-	TRBV30	TRBJ1-3	-	CAWSVGQGAGNTIYF	TGTGCCTGGAGTGTAGGGCAGGGAGCTGGAAACACCATATATTTT
-	TRBV5-1	TRBJ2-5	-	CASSLGQAQETQYF	TGCGCCAGCAGCTTGGGACAGGCACAAGAGACCCAGTACTTC
-	TRBV2	TRBJ2-3	-	CASTALGSEIYTQYF	TGTGCCTCAACGGCGTTGGGATCGGAGATATATACGCAGTATTTT
TRBD1	TRBV2	TRBJ1-5	-	CASRQGEVSNQPQHF	TGTGCCAGCAGACAGGGGGAGGTCAGCAATCAGCCCCAGCATTTT
-	TRBV30	TRBJ1-2	-	CAWSEPYPNYGYTF	TGTGCCTGGAGTGAACCGTATCCTAACTATGGCTACACCTTC
-	TRBV29-1	TRBJ1-1	-	CSVEKGSGGTEAFF	TGCAGCGTTGAAAAGGGAAGTGGGGGGACTGAAGCTTTCTTT
-	TRBV5-6	TRBJ2-5	once	CASSLESTGETQYF	TGTGCCAGCAGCTTGGAATCCACGGGGGAGACCCAGTACTTC
TRBD1	TRBV30	TRBJ1-2	once	CAWNVGQGIGYTF	TGTGCCTGGAATGTCGGACAGGGTATTGGCTACACCTTC
TRBD1	TRBV15	TRBJ2-7	-	CATSWDRGEQYF	TGTGCCACCAGCTGGGACAGGGGCGAGCAGTACTTC
-	TRBV25-1	TRBJ1-3	many	CASSEKGSGNTIYF	TGTGCCAGCAGTGAAAAGGGATCTGGAAACACCATATATTTT
-	TRBV5-8	TRBJ2-2	-	CASSAGTKDTGELFF	TGTGCCAGCAGCGCCGGGACCAAAGACACCGGGGAGCTGTTTTTT
-	TRBV29-1	TRBJ1-4	few	CSVEEGSLFF	TGCAGCGTTGAAGAAGGAAGTCTGTTTTTT
-	TRBV19	TRBJ2-2	-	CASSVAATNTGELFF	TGTGCCAGTAGTGTAGCGGCGACGAACACCGGGGAGCTGTTTTTT
TRBD1	TRBV30	TRBJ1-4	once	CAWSETGRDEKLFF	TGTGCCTGGAGTGAGACAGGGAGGGATGAAAAACTGTTTTTT
TRBD1	TRBV7-9	TRBJ2-7	once	CASSFPTGVQYF	TGTGCCAGCAGCTTTCCGACAGGGGTGCAGTACTTC
-	TRBV7-9	TRBJ2-1	-	CASSLDGAYNEQFF	TGTGCCAGCAGCTTAGACGGGGCTTACAATGAGCAGTTCTTC
-	TRBV9	TRBJ1-1	-	CASSVDVSMNTEAFF	TGTGCCAGCAGCGTAGATGTGTCCATGAACACTGAAGCTTTCTTT
-	TRBV5-4	TRBJ1-1	-	CASSLDGIQTNTEAFF	TGTGCCAGCAGCTTAGACGGAATCCAAACGAACACTGAAGCTTTCTTT
TRBD2	TRBV25-1	TRBJ2-3	-	CASSGSSGGSTDTQYF	TGTGCCAGCAGTGGTTCTAGCGGGGGGAGCACAGATACGCAGTATTTT
TRBD2	TRBV28	TRBJ2-2	-	CASSMGGRDTGELFF	TGTGCCAGCAGTATGGGTGGGAGGGACACCGGGGAGCTGTTTTTT
-	TRBV6-1	TRBJ2-5	few	CASSVASQETQYF	TGTGCCAGCAGTGTAGCCAGCCAAGAGACCCAGTACTTC
TRBD1	TRBV6-1	TRBJ1-4	many	CASALTGGDEKLFF	TGTGCCAGCGCCCTTACAGGGGGCGATGAAAAACTGTTTTTT